The 2 T cell receptor gamma chains in this list originate from one sample, sequenced in a study of γδ T cells in repeated Plasmodium falciparum infection listed by TCRdb under 2021. Vgamma9/Vdelta2+ and Vdelta2-negative gammadelta T cell populations were flow-sorted from peripheral blood mononuclear cells for bulk TCR repertoire analysis. To prepare the library, multiplex PCR was applied. The instrument was an Illumina MiSeq. TCRdb called clones from the public reads with CATT, and repeated DNA sequences were later combined into one row. For this sample the table gives roughly 27,000 gamma-chain clones, of which under 3% were detected only once. Roughly 30% of the sample is in the top ten clones. Specimen: gamma-delta T cells from blood. These receptors originate from a pool of human donors (malaria-infected and uninfected, not separated).

This clone was picked up many times. The TCRdb record carries a much larger clone's protein, which differs from this DNA's translation at residue 4; a read error is the likely cause, and the protein listed here is the DNA translation. This sequence joins TRGV9 and TRGJP. Germline CDR1 and CDR2: GITISATS and ISYDGTV (reference sequence). The CDR3 consists of 16 residues. The CDR3 reads CALREVRVMGKKIKVF. The CDR3 nucleotides read TGTGCCTTGCGGGAGGTGCGGGTGATGGGCAAAAAAATCAAGGTATTT.

Comments on this clone: Because the CDR3's place on the DNA is in doubt, the DNA is left out and the CDR3 is given as listed by TCRdb. The V gene is listed as TRGV2; no J gene was called. The germline CDR1 and CDR2 sequences are EGSNGY and YDSYNSKV. Ends included, the CDR3 has 34 residues. The CDR3 loop is CATWDGLISPKIRNSLAVEQHLLSQVSIGRIQHF.